These 22 T cell receptor beta chains share one sample of origin, sequenced in a study of T-cell reconstitution after alpha-beta-depleted transplantation in children. The TCRbeta library was prepared with unique molecular identifiers. TCRdb reprocessed the PCR reads via MiXCR and lists one record per CDR3 protein. The table shows around 50,000 distinct CDR3 sequences, with roughly half occurring only once. The sequenced sample was peripheral blood, obtained before TCRalphabeta/CD19-depleted stem cell transplant. Receptor source: a boy in the first two years of life with SCID, due to receive a stem cell transplant.

The chain combines TRBV9 with TRBJ2-1; D is unclear. Trimming pared 7 bases from V and 4 bases from J, leaving 6 bases between. CDR1 is SGDLS and CDR2 is YYNGEE in the germline V gene. The CDR3 has 11 residues. This CDR3 is CASAKYNEQFF. As DNA, the CDR3 is TGTGCCAGCGCGAAGTACAATGAGCAGTTCTTC.

This clonotype was counted a few times. The chain's CDR3 is CASSPGSRLDNTEAFF. CDR3 DNA sequence: TGTGCCAGCTCACCTGGGAGCCGACTGGATAACACTGAAGCTTTCTTT. The rearrangement joins TRBV18 to TRBJ1-1; no clear D gene. V was clipped by 3 bases and J by 2 bases, with 16 bases between them. The germline gives CDR1 KGHSH, CDR2 LQKENI. The CDR3 extends over 16 amino acids.

The chain recombines TRBV5-1 with TRBJ2-2; D gene uncertain. CDR3 length: 14 residues. CDR1 and CDR2 from the germline V gene are SGHRS and YFSETQ. V lost 1 base and J lost 4, with 8 bases in between. The CDR3 sequence: CASSLQRSTGELFF. DNA of the CDR3: TGCGCCAGCAGCTTGCAGCGCAGCACCGGGGAGCTGTTTTTT. Full variable domain (outside the CDR3, taken from reference TRBV5-1 and TRBJ2-2): KAGVTQTPRYLIKTRGQQVTLSCSPISGHRSVSWYQQTPGQGLQFLFEYFSETQRNKGNFPGRFSGRQFSNSRSEMNVSTLELGDSALYLCASSLQRSTGELFFGEGSRLTVL.

The chain links TRBV7-9 to TRBJ2-3, with D perhaps given as TRBD1 or TRBD2 (6 bases each). The V gene's germline CDR1 is SEHNR and CDR2 FQNEAQ (reference sequence). This CDR3 comprises 15 residues. The V end was cut by 2 bases, the J end by 1 base, with 10 bases between. CDR3 coding DNA: TGTGCCAGCAGCTTAATGGGGGGCCGCACAGATACGCAGTATTTT. This codes for CASSLMGGRTDTQYF.

The rearrangement uses TRBV5-4 and TRBJ2-3, with 11 bases that match TRBD2. CDR1 is SGHNT, CDR2 YYREEE, per germline (reference sequence). This CDR3 has 16 amino acids. V was pared by 4 bases and J by 2 bases, with 6 bases of the junction left unmatched. In nucleotides, the CDR3 is TGTGCCAGCAGCCAAGTAGCGGGGGGGGTCACAGATACGCAGTATTTT. Its translation: CASSQVAGGVTDTQYF.

This chain joins TRBV5-1 and TRBJ2-6, with 12 bases that match TRBD1. V gave up 3 bases and J gave up 4 bases; unmatched junction bases: 8. CDR3 length: 18 amino acids. The V gene's germline CDR1 is SGHRS and CDR2 YFSETQ. CDR3 DNA: TGCGCCAGCAGCTCGGCGGGACAGGGGGCGCCCGGGGCCAACGTCCTGACTTTC. It is translated as CASSSAGQGAPGANVLTF.

The chain recombines TRBV19 with TRBJ1-6, with unresolved D. CDR1 and CDR2 from the germline V gene are LNHDA and SQIVND (reference sequence). This CDR3 spans 13 amino acids. Deletions cut 3 bases from V and 7 bases from J, with 7 bases between. The CDR3 reads CASSMRTNSPLHF. The CDR3 region has the DNA TGTGCCAGTAGTATGAGGACGAATTCACCCCTCCACTTT.

The V gene is TRBV6-1, the J gene TRBJ2-1, with 13 nucleotides matching TRBD2. The V gene end was trimmed by 4 bases and the J gene end by 7 bases; junction bases not matched to a gene: 4. The germline CDR1 and CDR2 sequences are MNHNS and SASEGT. This CDR3 spans 15 amino acids. DNA of the CDR3: TGTGCCAGCAGTGCCACTAGCGGGGGGGCAAATGAGCAGTTCTTC. Translation: CASSATSGGANEQFF.

A few counts support this clonotype. J is TRBJ2-7 and V is TRBV7-2, with D uncertain. The CDR3 runs to 13 residues. The germline CDR1 and CDR2 sequences are SGHTA and FQGNSA. Trimming stripped 1 base from V and 4 bases from J, with 8 bases between. CDR3 in amino acids: CASSLGARYEQYF. CDR3 coding DNA: TGTGCCAGCAGCTTAGGGGCTAGGTACGAGCAGTACTTC.

This clonotype was counted a few times. This chain uses TRBV11-2 with TRBJ1-1; D may be TRBD1 (5 bases). The CDR3 runs 13 residues. V lost 5 bases and J lost 5, with 12 bases in between. The germline V gene encodes CDR1 SGHAT and CDR2 FQNNGV. CDR3 region: CASSAQRGTEAFF. CDR3 nucleotide sequence: TGTGCCAGCAGCGCGCAGAGGGGAACTGAAGCTTTCTTT.

This clonotype was seen a few times. This chain joins TRBV15 and TRBJ2-2; no clear D gene. Trimming removed 6 bases at V and 7 bases at J, with 15 bases between. The germline gives CDR1 LNHNV, CDR2 YYDKDF (reference sequence). The CDR3 contains 14 residues. CDR3 in DNA: TGTGCCACCAGTATAACGGGTTTGGGCGGGGAGCTGTTTTTT. Translation gives CATSITGLGGELFF.

This chain connects TRBV20-1 to TRBJ2-7, with 7 positions matching TRBD1. Germline V CDR1 and CDR2: DFQATT, SNEGSKA (reference sequence). This CDR3 is built from 17 residues. V lost 3 bases, J lost 0 bases, and 14 bases stayed unmatched. CDR3 region: CSARGDRGDLLSYEQYF. DNA of the CDR3: TGCAGTGCTAGGGGGGACAGAGGAGACCTCCTCTCCTACGAGCAGTACTTC.

This clonotype was found once. The V call is TRBV20-1, the J call TRBJ1-1; D might be TRBD1 (6 bases). The CDR3 has 11 amino acids. Germline values: CDR1 DFQATT, CDR2 SNEGSKA (reference sequence). The CDR3 sequence is CRAGESNEAFF. The CDR3 DNA reads as TGCAGGGCAGGGGAGAGTAATGAAGCTTTCTTT.

The CDR3 sequence is CASSSGTGAGYTF. The DNA for the CDR3 is TGTGCCAGCAGTTCGGGGACAGGAGCTGGCTACACCTTC. The chain carries TRBV12-3 or TRBV12-4 and TRBJ1-2; 8 nucleotides line up with TRBD1. V gave up 4 bases and J gave up 7 bases; unmatched junction bases: 5. This CDR3 comprises 13 residues.

This clonotype was seen many times. The chain uses TRBV19 and TRBJ1-5; 7 bases align to TRBD1. The V gene end was trimmed by 6 bases and the J gene end by 4 bases; junction bases not matched to a gene: 6. Germline V gene data show CDR1 as LNHDA and CDR2 as SQIVND (reference sequence). This CDR3 comprises 14 residues. The DNA for the CDR3 is TGTGCCAGTAGCTTGGGACAGCGAAATCAGCCCCAGCATTTT. This gives the protein CASSLGQRNQPQHF.

In DNA, the CDR3 is TGCAGTGCCCCACGGACAGGAGGGAGTGAGCAGTTCTTC. Its protein product is CSAPRTGGSEQFF. This chain joins TRBV20-1 and TRBJ2-1; TRBD1 might be the D (7 bases). The CDR3 has 13 amino acids. The V end lost 6 bases, the J end lost 9 bases, and 18 bases lay between the germline ends. Germline V gives CDR1 DFQATT, CDR2 SNEGSKA (reference sequence).

The CDR3 DNA reads TGCGCCAGCAGCCAAACAGGGGGCGCGGGGGCCAACGTCCTGACTTTC. Translating it yields CASSQTGGAGANVLTF. V and J are TRBV4-3 and TRBJ2-6; 9 bases match TRBD1. Germline CDR1 and CDR2: LGHNA and YSLEER. This CDR3 contains 16 residues. V shed 2 bases and J 4 bases; nucleotides not matched to a gene: 3.

The V gene is TRBV6-5, the J gene TRBJ1-5, with TRBD1 as a possible D gene (6 bases). The CDR3 loop spans 15 amino acids. Germline V gene data show CDR1 as MNHEY and CDR2 as SVGAGI. The V end was cut by 4 bases, the J end by 0 bases, with 10 bases between. The CDR3 nucleotides read TGTGCCAGCAGTTCACACAGGGATAGCAATCAGCCCCAGCATTTT. Translated: CASSSHRDSNQPQHF.

This chain links TRBV5-1 with TRBJ2-7; a possible D gene is TRBD1 (6 bases). Trimming shortened V by 4 bases and J by 3 bases, and 14 bases separated the two germline ends. Germline V CDR1 and CDR2: SGHRS, YFSETQ. The CDR3 covers 14 residues. CDR3: CASSLDRPRYEQYF. The CDR3 DNA is TGCGCCAGCAGCCTCGACAGGCCGCGCTACGAGCAGTACTTC.

The rearrangement uses TRBV5-1 and TRBJ2-3; weak D call: TRBD1 (6 bases). The germline V gene has CDR1 SGHRS and CDR2 YFSETQ. V was shortened by 4 bases and J by 4 bases, with 10 bases between the two germline ends. The CDR3 runs 13 residues. The CDR3 is CASSDGTSDTQYF. The CDR3 DNA reads TGCGCCAGCAGCGACGGGACATCAGATACGCAGTATTTT. The variable domain in full, with the rest retrieved from reference TRBV5-1 and TRBJ2-3, is KAGVTQTPRYLIKTRGQQVTLSCSPISGHRSVSWYQQTPGQGLQFLFEYFSETQRNKGNFPGRFSGRQFSNSRSEMNVSTLELGDSALYLCASSDGTSDTQYFGPGTRLTVL.

This clonotype was detected a few times. The V and J genes are TRBV5-1 and TRBJ2-3, with 15 bases identical to TRBD2. Trimming at V came to 2 bases and at J to 0 bases, leaving 4 bases not matched to a gene. The CDR3 is 18 amino acids. Germline V lookup: CDR1 SGHRS, CDR2 YFSETQ. CDR3: CASSFGTSGGRSTDTQYF. The CDR3 bases are TGCGCCAGCAGCTTCGGGACTAGCGGGGGGCGCAGCACAGATACGCAGTATTTT.

This chain connects TRBV5-5 to TRBJ2-1; D unresolved. Germline V CDR1 and CDR2: SGHKS, YYEKEE (reference sequence). The CDR3 covers 14 residues. Trimming removed 4 bases at V and 6 bases at J, with 14 bases between. CDR3 loop: CASSQYGPINEQFF. The DNA for the CDR3 is TGTGCCAGCAGCCAGTATGGACCGATCAATGAGCAGTTCTTC.